Following are 27 T cell receptor beta chains from one sample sequenced in a study of regulatory T cells in long-lasting Graves disease. The time point is: persistent/refractory GD, antithyroid drugs over 5 years with positive TRAb. Scientists built the TCR library using RNA that was extracted from PBMCs. Library construction for TCR beta used iRepertoire HTBI primers and Arm-PCR of CDR3 regions. A single record per CDR3 protein comes from TCRdb applying MiXCR to the multiplex PCR reads. This table holds approximately 690,000 distinct CDR3 sequences, about 30% found once. Sample: peripheral blood mononuclear cells (PBMCs), taken when the disease was refractory, from a patient treated with antithyroid drugs. The receptor set was obtained from a female donor with Graves disease.

In regard to this clonotype: The junction departs from the called germline gene at one end, perhaps through a read error. J is TRBJ2-5 and V is TRBV4-1; 9 positions agree with TRBD2. Germline lookup yields CDR1 MGHRA and CDR2 YSYEKL. This CDR3 comprises 17 residues. The chain's CDR3 is CAGSQDQRLAEQETQYF. The CDR3 DNA sequence: TGCGCCGGCAGCCAAGATCAACGACTAGCGGAACAAGAGACCCAGTACTTC.

The chain recombines TRBV20-1 with TRBJ1-1, with a tentative D call TRBD1 (5 bases). Germline V gene data show CDR1 as DFQATT and CDR2 as SNEGSKA (reference sequence). V gave up 6 bases and J gave up 8 bases, with 10 bases separating them. The CDR3 covers 10 residues. The CDR3 is CSAERGEAFF. CDR3 coding DNA: TGCAGTGCGGAGAGGGGAGAAGCTTTCTTT.

The genes are TRBV10-3 and TRBJ2-4; 9 positions agree with TRBD2. The length of the CDR3 is 15 residues. Per the germline V gene, CDR1 is ENHRY and CDR2 is SYGVKD. V lost 3 bases to trimming and J lost 9 bases; unmatched junction nucleotides: 9. This CDR3 is CAISDRAGGPGIQYF. CDR3 coding DNA: TGTGCCATCAGTGATCGCGCGGGAGGGCCGGGCATTCAGTACTTC.

The table lists this clonotype with many counts. The CDR3 here is CAIQTQTGSETQYF. CDR3 sequence (DNA): TGTGCCATACAAACCCAGACAGGTTCCGAGACCCAGTACTTC. The rearrangement uses TRBV2 and TRBJ2-5; D might be TRBD1 (6 bases). V was cut by 10 bases and J by 5 bases, with 20 bases left in between. The CDR3 sequence is 14 residues long. CDR1 SNHLY and CDR2 FYNNEI come from the germline V gene.

This clonotype was seen a handful of times. V usage is TRBV28 and J usage is TRBJ1-2, with D possibly TRBD1 on 6 matching bases. Germline V gene lookup returns CDR1 MDHEN and CDR2 SYDVKM. The CDR3 runs to 15 residues. V gave up 6 bases and J gave up 1 base, with 15 bases separating them. The CDR3 DNA reads as TGTGCCAGCAGCTTTGCCGGGACAAGTAACTATGGCTACACCTTC. This translates into CASSFAGTSNYGYTF.

The sample holds many counts of this clonotype. The V and J genes are TRBV6-1 and TRBJ2-7; D is ambiguous. CDR3 length: 15 amino acids. Trimming removed 2 bases from V and 0 bases from J, with 11 bases in between. The V gene's germline CDR1 is MNHNS and CDR2 SASEGT. The CDR3 here is CASSERPGSSYEQYF. CDR3 sequence (DNA): TGTGCCAGCAGTGAAAGGCCGGGCAGCTCCTACGAGCAGTACTTC.

The table lists this clonotype with many counts. V usage is TRBV27 and J usage is TRBJ2-5, with TRBD1 matching over 8 bases. Germline lookup yields CDR1 MNHEY and CDR2 SMNVEV (reference sequence). This CDR3 comprises 12 residues. The junction had 2 bases not matched to a gene; V was cut back by 8 bases and J by 3 bases. The CDR3 nucleotides are TGTGCCAGCCAACAGGGGGAAGAGACCCAGTACTTC. Protein: CASQQGEETQYF.

This clonotype was detected a few times. The chain employs TRBV2 and TRBJ1-3; no reliable D call. The CDR3 has 14 amino acids. The germline CDR1 and CDR2 sequences are SNHLY and FYNNEI. V was cut by 3 bases and J by 3 bases, with 9 bases left in between. For the CDR3, the DNA is TGTGCCAGCAGTGACAGTGGATTTGGAAACACCATATATTTT. It codes for CASSDSGFGNTIYF.

Ten or more counts support this clonotype. The genes are TRBV6-1 and TRBJ1-5, with 9 bases fitting TRBD1. This CDR3 has 15 residues. Per the germline V gene, CDR1 is MNHNS and CDR2 is SASEGT. The V segment lost 3 bases and the J segment 2 bases; nucleotides outside the gene matches: 2. The DNA of the CDR3 is TGTGCCAGCAGTGAGTGGACAGGGGGCAATCAGCCCCAGCATTTT. It codes for CASSEWTGGNQPQHF.

A few counts support this clonotype. Likely a read error: the CDR3 ends without its conserved phenylalanine or tryptophan. This chain connects TRBV28 to TRBJ1-1, with 7 bases matching TRBD1. The J segment lost 6 bases and the V segment lost 8 bases, leaving 9 bases of the junction unmatched. Germline V lookup: CDR1 MDHEN, CDR2 SYDVKM. The CDR3 length is 13 residues. This CDR3 reads CASLTGRGSEAFL. Here the CDR3 DNA reads TGTGCCAGCCTGACAGGGAGGGGATCTGAAGCTTTCCTT.

This clonotype was observed a few times. The chain joins TRBV2 to TRBJ1-2; 9 nucleotides agree with TRBD1. Germline CDR1 and CDR2: SNHLY and FYNNEI. V lost 6 bases, J lost 6 bases, and 11 bases stayed unmatched. The CDR3 has 15 residues. The CDR3 here is CASRPLIQGANGYTF. CDR3 in DNA: TGTGCCAGCAGGCCACTAATACAGGGGGCGAATGGCTACACCTTC.

This clonotype occurred a few times. The chain employs TRBV19 and TRBJ1-1; D is unclear. V dropped 0 bases and J dropped 9 bases, with 8 bases sitting between them. Per the germline V gene, CDR1 is LNHDA and CDR2 is SQIVND (reference sequence). The CDR3 length is 12 residues. The CDR3 spells CASSIDRRQAFF. The CDR3 bases are TGTGCCAGTAGTATAGATCGGCGACAAGCTTTCTTT.

This clonotype showed up just a few times. This chain links TRBV29-1 with TRBJ1-1; 12 positions agree with TRBD1. The CDR3 extends over 15 amino acids. V shed 4 bases, J shed 2 bases, and the junction held 5 bases outside the gene matches. CDR1 and CDR2 from the germline V gene are SQVTM and ANQGSEA. This CDR3 is CSVAGTGGLNTEAFF. The CDR3 nucleotides read TGCAGCGTTGCCGGGACAGGGGGCTTAAACACTGAAGCTTTCTTT.

Only a few counts were recorded for this clonotype. The V call is TRBV12-3 or TRBV12-4, the J call TRBJ1-1, with a weak D call TRBD1 (5 bases). Trimming stripped 1 base from V and 4 bases from J, with 19 bases between. The CDR3 length is 17 residues. In nucleotides, the CDR3 is TGTGCCAGCAGTTTAGATCCAGGGCCCACTTTCGGCACTGAAGCTTTCTTT. Translation gives CASSLDPGPTFGTEAFF.

This clonotype was found a few times. This chain links TRBV2 with TRBJ1-6; TRBD1 might be the D (5 bases). Trimming took off 5 bases at V and 5 bases at J, with 13 bases between the two ends. This CDR3 contains 15 residues. Germline CDR1 reads SNHLY; CDR2 reads FYNNEI. CDR3 region: CASSPRGGDNSPLHF. The CDR3 DNA reads as TGTGCCAGCAGTCCGCGTGGGGGAGATAATTCACCCCTCCACTTT.

The genes are TRBV7-2 and TRBJ2-7; 10 nucleotides align to TRBD2. Germline CDR1 and CDR2: SGHTA and FQGNSA. The CDR3 has 15 residues. Unmatched junction bases numbered 7, after V lost 3 bases and J lost 5 bases. The CDR3 coding sequence is TGTGCCAGCAGCTTGGAAGGACTAGCGGTCGACGAGCAGTACTTC. Its translation is CASSLEGLAVDEQYF.

The chain uses TRBV2 and TRBJ1-2; D is unresolved. Germline V gene sequence: CDR1 SNHLY, CDR2 FYNNEI. This CDR3 has 12 residues. V was shortened by 11 bases and J by 3 bases, with 13 bases between the two germline ends. CDR3 coding DNA: TGTGCCTTTTTAGACACCGACTATGGCTACACCTTC. Its protein is CAFLDTDYGYTF. The entire variable domain, with the rest obtained from reference TRBV2 and TRBJ1-2, is as follows: EPEVTQTPSHQVTQMGQEVILRCVPISNHLYFYWYRQILGQKVEFLVSFYNNEISEKSEIFDDQFSVERPDGSNFTLKIRSTKLEDSAMYFCAFLDTDYGYTFGSGTRLTVV.

Of note for this clonotype: A much more abundant neighbour one base away suggests this may be a read error. J is TRBJ1-5 and V is TRBV2; no reliable D call. In germline, CDR1 is SNHLY, CDR2 FYNNEI. The CDR3 has 12 residues. V shed 2 bases and J shed 7 bases, with 6 bases lying between them. The CDR3 loop reads CASSEHRQPQHF. The CDR3 bases are TGTGCCAGCAGTGAACACAGACAGCCCCAGCATTTT. Together with reference TRBV2 and TRBJ1-5, the CDR3 gives the full variable domain: EPEVTQTPSHQVTQMGQEVILRCVPISNHLYFYWYRQILGQKVEFLVSFYNNEISEKSEIFDDQFSVERPDGSNFTLKIRSTKLEDSAMYFCASSEHRQPQHFGDGTRLSIL.

The genes are TRBV11-2 and TRBJ2-1; a weak D match, TRBD2 (5 bases). V was pared by 5 bases and J by 0 bases, with 11 bases between. Germline V lookup: CDR1 SGHAT, CDR2 FQNNGV. CDR3 size: 15 residues. The DNA of the CDR3 is TGTGCCAGCAGCATTCAGCGGCCCTCCTACAATGAGCAGTTCTTC. Translation gives CASSIQRPSYNEQFF.

The chain carries TRBV2 and TRBJ2-1; D remains unclear. Germline assignment: CDR1 SNHLY and CDR2 FYNNEI. The V and J ends lost 3 bases and 10 bases respectively, with 13 bases between them. The CDR3 has 13 residues. The CDR3 coding sequence is TGTGCCAGCAGTGATATAATTGGCAGAGAGCAGTTCTTC. This encodes CASSDIIGREQFF.

The chain carries TRBV6-1 and TRBJ2-7; the match to TRBD1 covers 7 bases. Germline CDR1 MNHNS, CDR2 SASEGT. The V gene end was trimmed by 6 bases and the J gene end by 3 bases; junction bases not matched to a gene: 11. The CDR3 consists of 15 residues. As DNA, the CDR3 is TGTGCCAGCAGACTAAGACAGGGAACGTTCTACGAGCAGTACTTC. It is translated as CASRLRQGTFYEQYF.

This clonotype was seen only a few times. The chain employs TRBV7-3 and TRBJ2-7; possibly TRBD2 for D (5 bases). V was pared by 5 bases and J by 2 bases, with 22 bases between. This CDR3 is 17 amino acids long. Germline CDR1 reads SGHTA; CDR2 reads FQGTGA. The chain's CDR3 is CASSPSFERYLAYEQYF. The DNA of the CDR3 is TGTGCCAGCAGCCCGAGTTTCGAGCGGTACTTGGCCTACGAGCAGTACTTC.

This clonotype was counted many times. At one end the junction does not follow the germline gene, possibly because of a read error. The chain links TRBV5-1 to TRBJ2-7, with 12 bases aligning to TRBD2. Germline CDR1 SGHRS, CDR2 YFSETQ. This CDR3 has 14 residues. This chain's CDR3 is CASSGGLAGGEQYF. The CDR3 DNA is TGTGCCAGCAGTGGCGGGCTAGCGGGAGGGGAGCAGTACTTC. The variable domain in full, completed from reference TRBV5-1 and TRBJ2-7, reads KAGVTQTPRYLIKTRGQQVTLSCSPISGHRSVSWYQQTPGQGLQFLFEYFSETQRNKGNFPGRFSGRQFSNSRSEMNVSTLELGDSALYLCASSGGLAGGEQYFGPGTRLTVT.

In this sample, this clonotype turned up many times. The chain couples TRBV12-3 or TRBV12-4 to TRBJ2-7; D is uncertain. The length of the CDR3 is 12 residues. V lost 3 bases, J lost 2 bases, and 5 bases lay in between. DNA for the CDR3: TGTGCCAGCAGTTTGGACCCCTACGAGCAGTACTTC. Its protein product is CASSLDPYEQYF.

The V call is TRBV29-1, the J call TRBJ1-2, with D hard to call. This CDR3 has 12 residues. V lost 3 bases and J lost 8, with 13 bases in between. Germline V CDR1 and CDR2: SQVTM, ANQGSEA. The CDR3 DNA reads as TGCAGCGTTGAGGTGGCCAGCCTCGGCTACACCTTC. This codes for CSVEVASLGYTF.

V gene TRBV11-3 combines with J gene TRBJ1-4; D possibly corresponds to TRBD1 (5 bases). Trimming took off 5 bases at V and 0 bases at J, with 13 bases between the two ends. Germline CDR1 and CDR2: SGHNT and YENEEA. The CDR3 length is 16 residues. The CDR3 nucleotides read TGTGCCAGCAGCACCGAGACAGCTCCAACTAATGAAAAACTGTTTTTT. It encodes CASSTETAPTNEKLFF.

This sequence joins TRBV20-1 and TRBJ2-5; TRBD2 agrees at 9 bases. Per the germline V gene, CDR1 is DFQATT and CDR2 is SNEGSKA (reference sequence). CDR3 size: 17 residues. After removal of 0 bases from V and 2 bases from J, the junction contained 10 bases not matched to a gene. Here the CDR3 reads CSARDTSGFVQQETQYF. The CDR3 bases are TGCAGTGCTAGAGATACTAGCGGGTTTGTACAGCAAGAGACCCAGTACTTC.